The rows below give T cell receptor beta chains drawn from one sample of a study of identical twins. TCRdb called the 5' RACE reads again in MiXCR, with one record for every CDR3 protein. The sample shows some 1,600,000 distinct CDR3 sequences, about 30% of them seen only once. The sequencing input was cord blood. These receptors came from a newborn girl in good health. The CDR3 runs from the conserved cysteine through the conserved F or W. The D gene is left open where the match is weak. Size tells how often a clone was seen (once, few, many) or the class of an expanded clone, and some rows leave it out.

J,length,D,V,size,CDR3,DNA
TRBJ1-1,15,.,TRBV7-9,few,CASSSFSGPDTEAFF,TGTGCCAGCAGTTCATTCTCAGGGCCGGACACTGAAGCTTTCTTT
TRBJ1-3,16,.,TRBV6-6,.,CASSASPLNSGNTIYF,TGTGCCAGCAGTGCGTCCCCTTTAAACTCTGGAAACACCATATATTTT
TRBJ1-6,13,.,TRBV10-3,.,CAITLGPSSPPHF,TGTGCCATCACTCTGGGCCCCTCCAGCCCCCCCCACTTT
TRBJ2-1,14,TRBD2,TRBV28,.,CASSFGGAENEQFF,TGTGCCAGCAGTTTCGGGGGGGCGGAGAATGAGCAGTTCTTC
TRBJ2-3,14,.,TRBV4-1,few,CASSQDARGRAQYF,TGCGCCAGCAGCCAAGATGCTCGCGGCAGGGCACAGTATTTT
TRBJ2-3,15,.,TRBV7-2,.,CAGSSDGLSTDTQYF,TGTGCCGGCAGCTCTGACGGGCTTAGCACAGATACGCAGTATTTT
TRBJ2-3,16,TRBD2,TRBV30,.,CAWSRSGLRSTDTQYF,TGTGCCTGGAGTCGTAGCGGGCTGCGGAGCACAGATACGCAGTATTTT
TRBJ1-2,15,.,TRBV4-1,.,CASSQVTGGNYGYTF,TGCGCCAGCAGCCAAGTAACAGGAGGTAACTATGGCTACACCTTC
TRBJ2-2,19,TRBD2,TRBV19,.,CASSSPGLAGGSLAGELFF,TGTGCCAGTAGTAGCCCCGGACTAGCGGGAGGCTCGTTGGCCGGGGAGCTGTTTTTT
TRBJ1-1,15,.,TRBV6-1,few,CASTQTKGFNTEAFF,TGTGCCAGCACCCAAACCAAGGGGTTTAACACTGAAGCTTTCTTT
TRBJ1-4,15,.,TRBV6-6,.,CASSYPGESNEKLFF,TGTGCCAGCAGTTACCCGGGAGAATCTAATGAAAAACTGTTTTTT
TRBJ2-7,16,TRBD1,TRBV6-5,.,CASSYSGTGIGYEQYF,TGTGCCAGCAGTTACTCCGGGACAGGGATCGGCTACGAGCAGTACTTC
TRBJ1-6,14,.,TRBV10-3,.,CAIRSGTENSPLHF,TGTGCCATCAGGTCCGGGACGGAGAATTCACCCCTCCACTTT
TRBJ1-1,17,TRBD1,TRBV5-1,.,CACSIAATGGSNTEAFF,TGCGCCTGCAGCATCGCTGCGACAGGGGGCTCGAACACTGAAGCTTTCTTT
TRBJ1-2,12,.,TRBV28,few,CASSLFRGGYTF,TGTGCCAGCAGTTTATTTCGGGGAGGCTACACCTTC
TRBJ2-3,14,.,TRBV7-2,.,CASSKLMSTDTQYF,TGTGCCAGCAGCAAACTCATGAGCACAGATACGCAGTATTTT
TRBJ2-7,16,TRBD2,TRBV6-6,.,CASSYTLAGGPNEQYF,TGTGCCAGCAGTTACACACTAGCGGGGGGCCCCAATGAGCAGTACTTC
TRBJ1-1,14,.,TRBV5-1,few,CASSLDRTYTEAFF,TGCGCCAGCAGCTTAGACAGAACCTACACTGAAGCTTTCTTT
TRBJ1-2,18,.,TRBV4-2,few,CASSRPDEISGLSYGYTF,TGTGCCAGCAGCAGACCGGACGAGATCTCCGGCCTGAGCTATGGCTACACCTTC
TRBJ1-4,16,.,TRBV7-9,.,CASSLLGSATNEKLFF,TGTGCCAGCAGCTTATTAGGATCCGCAACTAATGAAAAACTGTTTTTT
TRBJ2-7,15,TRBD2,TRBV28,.,CASSSRGLAGDEQYF,TGTGCCAGCAGTTCACGGGGACTAGCGGGAGACGAGCAGTACTTC
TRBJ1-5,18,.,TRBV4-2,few,CASSQDQGRLYSNQPQHF,TGTGCCAGCAGCCAAGATCAGGGACGGCTGTATAGCAATCAGCCCCAGCATTTT
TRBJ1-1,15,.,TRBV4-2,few,CASSQDVAPNTEAFF,TGTGCCAGCAGCCAAGATGTAGCCCCGAACACTGAAGCTTTCTTT
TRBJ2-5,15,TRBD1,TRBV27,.,CASSLRDRRLGEQYF,TGTGCCAGCAGTTTACGGGACAGAAGGTTAGGTGAGCAGTACTTC
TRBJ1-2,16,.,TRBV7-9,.,CASSLGRWGSLYGYTF,TGTGCCAGCAGCTTAGGACGCTGGGGCAGCCTCTATGGCTACACCTTC
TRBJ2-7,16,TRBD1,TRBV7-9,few,CASSLPGQGARNEQYF,TGTGCCAGCAGCTTACCGGGACAGGGGGCGAGGAACGAGCAGTACTTC
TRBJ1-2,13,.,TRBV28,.,CASRTFTAYGYTF,TGTGCCAGCAGGACATTTACGGCCTATGGCTACACCTTC
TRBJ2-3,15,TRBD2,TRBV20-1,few,CSARALAGPTDTQYF,TGCAGTGCTAGGGCACTAGCGGGCCCTACAGATACGCAGTATTTT
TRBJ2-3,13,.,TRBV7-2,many,CASSLVGRDTQYF,TGTGCCAGCAGCTTAGTTGGGAGAGATACGCAGTATTTT
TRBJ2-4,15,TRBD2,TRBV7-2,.,CASSLRREGRNIQYF,TGTGCCAGCAGCTTGCGGCGGGAGGGCCGAAACATTCAGTACTTC
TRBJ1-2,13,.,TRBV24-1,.,CATSEGRFYGYTF,TGTGCCACCAGTGAGGGCAGGTTCTATGGCTACACCTTC
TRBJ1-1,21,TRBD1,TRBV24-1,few,CATRRYRTGAHRVIPNTEAFF,TGTGCCACCAGACGGTATCGGACAGGCGCCCATCGGGTGATTCCGAACACTGAAGCTTTCTTT
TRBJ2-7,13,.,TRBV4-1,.,CASSQEWEDEQYF,TGCGCCAGCAGCCAAGAGTGGGAAGACGAGCAGTACTTC
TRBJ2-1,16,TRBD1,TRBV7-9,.,CASSSPSDRGHVEQFF,TGTGCCAGCAGCTCACCGTCGGACAGGGGGCATGTTGAGCAGTTCTTC
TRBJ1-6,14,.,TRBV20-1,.,CSARTGQSNSPPHF,TGCAGTGCTAGAACGGGGCAGAGTAATTCACCCCCCCACTTT
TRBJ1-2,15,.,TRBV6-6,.,CASSYRSGANYGYTF,TGTGCCAGCAGTTACCGGTCAGGAGCTAACTATGGCTACACCTTC
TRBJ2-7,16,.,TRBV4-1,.,CASSQEGASPSYEQYF,TGCGCCAGCAGCCAAGAGGGAGCTTCGCCCTCCTACGAGCAGTACTTC
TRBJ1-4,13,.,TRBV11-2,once,CASSYRERKKLFF,TGTGCCAGCAGCTACAGGGAGAGGAAAAAACTGTTTTTT
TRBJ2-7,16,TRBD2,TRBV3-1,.,CASSPDLAGSYNEQYF,TGTGCCAGCAGCCCGGACTTAGCGGGATCCTACAATGAGCAGTACTTC
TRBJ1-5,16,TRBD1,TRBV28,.,CASTQARRGRNQPQHF,TGTGCCAGCACCCAAGCGCGGAGGGGGCGCAATCAGCCCCAGCATTTT
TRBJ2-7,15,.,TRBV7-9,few,CASSLTGRGSYEQYF,TGTGCCAGCAGCTTAACCGGGCGGGGCTCCTACGAGCAGTACTTC
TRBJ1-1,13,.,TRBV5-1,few,CASSLEGDVKAFF,TGCGCCAGCAGCTTGGAGGGGGACGTGAAAGCTTTCTTT
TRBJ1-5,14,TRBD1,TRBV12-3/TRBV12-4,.,CASGLTGLNQPQHF,TGTGCCAGCGGGTTGACAGGGCTCAATCAGCCCCAGCATTTT
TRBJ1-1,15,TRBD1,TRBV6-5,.,CASSHPTRTGSEAFF,TGTGCCAGCAGTCACCCCACGAGGACAGGTAGTGAAGCTTTCTTT
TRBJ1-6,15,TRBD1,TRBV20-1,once,CSARSTGQGSSPLHF,TGCAGTGCTAGATCGACCGGACAGGGCTCTTCACCCCTCCACTTT
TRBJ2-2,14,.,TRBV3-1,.,CASSQGTSLVELFF,TGTGCCAGCAGCCAAGGAACTAGTCTCGTGGAGCTGTTTTTT
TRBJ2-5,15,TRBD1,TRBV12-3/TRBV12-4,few,CASSLSGTGQETQYF,TGTGCCAGCAGTTTATCAGGGACAGGGCAAGAGACCCAGTACTTC
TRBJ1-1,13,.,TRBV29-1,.,CSVEKISNTEAFF,TGCAGCGTTGAGAAGATATCGAACACTGAAGCTTTCTTT
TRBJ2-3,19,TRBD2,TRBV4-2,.,CASSPEGLAGAIGTDTQYF,TGTGCCAGCAGCCCCGAGGGACTAGCGGGAGCCATTGGCACAGATACGCAGTATTTT
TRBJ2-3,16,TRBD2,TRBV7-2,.,CASSFAGGPGTDTQYF,TGTGCCAGCAGCTTCGCGGGAGGGCCAGGCACAGATACGCAGTATTTT
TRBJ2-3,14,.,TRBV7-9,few,CASSFDGTQDTQYF,TGTGCCAGCAGCTTCGACGGGACCCAAGATACGCAGTATTTT
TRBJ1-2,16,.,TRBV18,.,CASSPSGRTVNYGYTF,TGTGCCAGCTCACCCTCTGGGCGAACGGTTAACTATGGCTACACCTTC
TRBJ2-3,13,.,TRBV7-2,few,CASSDRSTDTQYF,TGTGCCAGCAGCGACAGGAGCACAGATACGCAGTATTTT
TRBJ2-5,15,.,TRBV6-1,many,CASSSDRSFGFTQYF,TGTGCCAGCAGCTCGGACAGATCGTTTGGGTTTACCCAGTACTTC